The 28 T cell receptor beta chains below all came from one sample that was sequenced in a study of blood T cell repertoires in COVID-19. Assay: immunoSEQ multiplex PCR; the TCRdb copy retains only in-frame clones and omits some. The table lists roughly 370,000 clones, more than 75% of them singletons, with around 9.3% in the top ten. Specimen: PBMCs or T cells enriched from blood (not recorded which). The receptors originated from a woman aged 45-59 years who had recovered from COVID-19.

This sequence joins TRBV27 and TRBJ1-6; possible D gene TRBD1, 5 bases. The CDR3 length is 14 residues. V was pared by 6 bases and J by 9 bases, with 15 bases between. Looked up from germline, CDR1 is MNHEY and CDR2 is SMNVEV (reference sequence). CDR3 sequence (DNA): TGTGCCAGCAGCGGCAGGGAAACGGCTTCACCCCTCCACTTT. This encodes CASSGRETASPLHF.

The chain has TRBV5-1 and TRBJ1-1, with unresolved D. V was clipped by 5 bases and J by 8 bases, with 10 bases between them. The germline V gene has CDR1 SGHRS and CDR2 YFSETQ. There are 11 residues in the CDR3. CDR3 sequence reads: CASRNGLEAFF. CDR3 sequence (DNA): TGCGCCAGCAGGAACGGGTTAGAAGCTTTCTTT.

This chain connects TRBV5-6 to TRBJ1-5; D is perhaps TRBD1 (6 bases). CDR3 length equals 16 residues. CDR1 and CDR2 (germline): SGHDT, YYEEEE. The ends were cut back, 0 bases at V and 2 bases at J, with 12 bases in the middle. The CDR3 DNA sequence: TGTGCCAGCAGCTTGGGAGGGGGGGCTGGCAATCAGCCCCAGCATTTT. Amino acids: CASSLGGGAGNQPQHF.

This clone was seen a few times. The V call is TRBV10-1, the J call TRBJ1-2; D is undetermined. In germline, CDR1 is WNHNN, CDR2 SYGVQD (reference sequence). The length of the CDR3 is 13 residues. The germline V and J ends were trimmed by 7 bases and 4 bases, with 13 bases remaining between them. Written as DNA, the CDR3 is TGCGCCAGCACGGGAACCATCTTCTATGGCTACACCTTC. It encodes CASTGTIFYGYTF.

J is TRBJ1-3 and V is TRBV9; TRBD1 matches at 8 bases. Germline V lookup: CDR1 SGDLS, CDR2 YYNGEE. This CDR3 region has 17 residues. V lost 0 bases to trimming and J lost 0 bases; unmatched junction nucleotides: 5. DNA of the CDR3: TGTGCCAGCAGCGTAGGAGGACAGGGAAACTCTGGAAACACCATATATTTT. This encodes CASSVGGQGNSGNTIYF.

This chain joins TRBV6-5 and TRBJ1-1, with 7 bases fitting TRBD1. The CDR3 is 12 residues long. Germline CDR1 reads MNHEY; CDR2 reads SVGAGI. V was pared by 8 bases and J by 5 bases, with 5 bases of the junction left unmatched. The CDR3 region has the DNA TGTGCCAGCGGAGACAGGGTTACTGAAGCTTTCTTT. Translation: CASGDRVTEAFF.

V gene TRBV14 combines with J gene TRBJ1-2, with D maybe TRBD1 (6 bases). Germline V CDR1 and CDR2: SGHDN, FVKESK. This CDR3 region has 13 residues. Trimming took 6 bases from V and 6 from J, leaving 14 bases between them. For the CDR3, the DNA is TGTGCCAGCAGACCGACCGGGACAAATGGCTACACCTTC. This sequence encodes CASRPTGTNGYTF.

The V call is TRBV6-1, the J call TRBJ1-1; TRBD1 matches at 7 bases. Per germline, CDR1 MNHNS and CDR2 SASEGT. The V segment lost 2 bases and the J segment 0 bases; nucleotides outside the gene matches: 6. The CDR3 is made up of 16 amino acids. CDR3 DNA: TGTGCCAGCAGTGAATTGACAGGGAGGTTGAACACTGAAGCTTTCTTT. This codes for CASSELTGRLNTEAFF.

V and J are TRBV28 and TRBJ1-1; D call uncertain. V was clipped by 6 bases and J by 2 bases, with 22 bases between them. Germline V gene data show CDR1 as MDHEN and CDR2 as SYDVKM. The CDR3 contains 17 residues. CDR3 sequence: CASRSPLLKLVNTEAFF. The CDR3 DNA reads as TGTGCCAGCAGGTCCCCACTCCTCAAACTCGTAAACACTGAAGCTTTCTTT.

The rearrangement links TRBV19 to TRBJ2-2; D call uncertain. The germline CDR1 and CDR2 sequences are LNHDA and SQIVND (reference sequence). This CDR3 spans 15 amino acids. The V end was cut by 1 base, the J end by 3 bases, with 9 bases between. CDR3: CASSIGQTYTGELFF. CDR3 in DNA: TGTGCCAGTAGTATAGGTCAAACATACACCGGGGAGCTGTTTTTT.

Only one count was recorded for this clone. Within the sample, other DNA sequences also encode this same CDR3. V is TRBV3-1 (or the pseudogene TRBV3-2) and J is TRBJ2-4; tentatively, D is TRBD2 (6 bases). The CDR3 loop spans 14 amino acids. CDR1 is LGHDT, CDR2 YNNKEL, per germline (reference sequence). Trimming pared 3 bases from V and 0 bases from J, leaving 6 bases between. CDR3 region: CASSQGGAKNIQYF. As DNA, the CDR3 is TGTGCCAGCAGCCAGGGGGGAGCCAAAAACATTCAGTACTTC.

V usage is TRBV7-8 and J usage is TRBJ2-5, with D possibly TRBD1 on 5 matching bases. Trimming left V 1 base short and J 1 base short, with 10 bases between. The CDR3 is made up of 15 amino acids. Germline CDR1 SGHVS, CDR2 FQNEAQ. Here the CDR3 reads CASSLVGRAQETQYF. The DNA for the CDR3 is TGTGCCAGCAGCTTAGTCGGCAGGGCCCAAGAGACCCAGTACTTC.

J is TRBJ1-4 and V is TRBV4-2; 8 bases line up with TRBD1. This CDR3 is 15 amino acids long. From germline, CDR1 is LGHNA and CDR2 YNFKEQ. With V trimmed by 4 bases and J by 7 bases, 8 bases remained unmatched. The CDR3 region has the DNA TGTGCCAGCAGCCCCTATGGACAGGGTGGTGAAAAACTGTTTTTT. The encoded protein is CASSPYGQGGEKLFF.

V is TRBV18 and J is TRBJ1-6; a possible D gene is TRBD1 (6 bases). Trimming left V 5 bases short and J 5 bases short, with 10 bases between. From germline, CDR1 is KGHSH and CDR2 LQKENI. This CDR3 region has 14 residues. The CDR3 sequence is CASSIRQDNSPLHF. For the CDR3, the DNA is TGTGCCAGCTCAATCCGACAGGATAATTCACCCCTCCACTTT. The full variable domain, completed using reference TRBV18 and TRBJ1-6, is NAGVMQNPRHLVRRRGQEARLRCSPMKGHSHVYWYRQLPEEGLKFMVYLQKENIIDESGMPKERFSAEFPKEGPSILRIQQVVRGDSAAYFCASSIRQDNSPLHFGNGTRLTVT.

The chain recombines TRBV6-5 with TRBJ2-1; D not resolved. Germline V gene sequence: CDR1 MNHEY, CDR2 SVGAGI. The CDR3 has 16 amino acids. Trimming removed 2 bases at V and 0 bases at J, with 11 bases between. CDR3 in DNA: TGTGCCAGCAGTTACCAGTTGGCGGTCTCCTACAATGAGCAGTTCTTC. Translation: CASSYQLAVSYNEQFF.

This chain links TRBV5-1 with TRBJ2-1; 12 nucleotides align to TRBD2. The CDR3 runs to 14 residues. Per the germline V gene, CDR1 is SGHRS and CDR2 is YFSETQ. Trimming removed 4 bases from V and 10 bases from J; junction bases left unmatched: 6. CDR3 loop: CASSQTSGGREQFF. CDR3 DNA: TGCGCCAGCAGCCAGACTAGCGGGGGTAGGGAGCAGTTCTTC.

This clone was picked up one time. The chain couples TRBV3-1 (or the pseudogene TRBV3-2) to TRBJ1-1; D uncertain. The CDR3 is made up of 13 amino acids. Germline V gene sequence: CDR1 LGHDT, CDR2 YNNKEL (reference sequence). V gave up 4 bases and J gave up 0 bases, with 6 bases separating them. The CDR3: CASSLQMNTEAFF. The CDR3 region has the DNA TGTGCCAGCAGCCTGCAGATGAACACTGAAGCTTTCTTT.

V and J are TRBV27 and TRBJ2-3, with 9 bases identical to TRBD1. After removal of 7 bases from V and 4 bases from J, the junction contained 15 bases not matched to a gene. The CDR3 is 17 amino acids. Germline V lookup: CDR1 MNHEY, CDR2 SMNVEV (reference sequence). In DNA form, the CDR3 reads TGTGCCAGCAAAGTCTCCGGGACAGGGCGGTCGGCAGATACGCAGTATTTT. Translating it yields CASKVSGTGRSADTQYF.

This sequence joins TRBV6-1 and TRBJ2-4; D call uncertain. V was cut by 1 base and J by 1 base, with 11 bases left in between. Germline lookup yields CDR1 MNHNS and CDR2 SASEGT. The CDR3 consists of 16 residues. The CDR3 nucleotides are TGTGCCAGCAGTGAAGGCAACCCCGGGGCCAAAAACATTCAGTACTTC. The encoded protein is CASSEGNPGAKNIQYF.

This clone was seen a few times. The CDR3 bases are TGTGCCAGCTCACCGGCTTTAGCGGGGGGCTCTGGGGCCAACGTCCTGACTTTC. It specifies CASSPALAGGSGANVLTF. The rearrangement uses TRBV18 and TRBJ2-6; 10 positions match TRBD2. Unmatched junction bases numbered 5, after V lost 3 bases and J lost 0 bases. This CDR3 spans 18 amino acids. Germline V gives CDR1 KGHSH, CDR2 LQKENI.

The chain recombines TRBV29-1 with TRBJ2-6, with a tentative D call TRBD1 (5 bases). Germline CDR1 and CDR2: SQVTM and ANQGSEA. The CDR3 loop spans 15 amino acids. With 4 bases removed from V and 1 base from J, the gap between germline ends came to 11 bases. The CDR3, as DNA: TGCAGCGTTGCCGACCCAGGGTCTGGGGCCAACGTCCTGACTTTC. The encoded protein is CSVADPGSGANVLTF.

The chain employs TRBV27 and TRBJ2-5; possibly TRBD1 for D (6 bases). Trimming stripped 5 bases from V and 2 bases from J, with 15 bases between. In germline, CDR1 is MNHEY, CDR2 SMNVEV (reference sequence). The CDR3 covers 15 residues. The CDR3 is CASSTLTGYQETQYF. Here the CDR3 DNA reads TGTGCCAGCAGTACCCTGACAGGTTATCAAGAGACCCAGTACTTC.

The chain carries TRBV27 and TRBJ2-5; D is unresolved. The germline CDR1 and CDR2 sequences are MNHEY and SMNVEV (reference sequence). V was pared by 3 bases and J by 2 bases, with 4 bases between. The CDR3 runs to 12 residues. The DNA for the CDR3 is TGTGCCAGCAGTTTGCGGCAAGAGACCCAGTACTTC. Translation gives CASSLRQETQYF.

The chain links TRBV6-1 to TRBJ1-3; D not resolved. Germline-derived CDR1 and CDR2 are MNHNS and SASEGT. Between the trimmed V and J ends, which lost 2 bases and 0 bases, there was a span of 8 bases. The CDR3 covers 15 residues. The CDR3 DNA sequence: TGTGCCAGCAGTGAACTTAACAGCTCTGGAAACACCATATATTTT. Amino acids: CASSELNSSGNTIYF.

This sequence joins TRBV27 and TRBJ2-7; 9 bases align to TRBD1. Per germline, CDR1 MNHEY and CDR2 SMNVEV (reference sequence). The CDR3 covers 15 residues. The ends lost 4 bases at V and 5 bases at J; junction bases unmatched: 9. This CDR3 reads CASSWGQGWPNEQYF. The CDR3 DNA reads TGTGCCAGCAGTTGGGGACAGGGATGGCCCAACGAGCAGTACTTC.

In its sample, this clone was seen a few times. The chain employs TRBV25-1 and TRBJ2-7; no definite D call. The CDR3 is 13 residues long. Germline V CDR1 and CDR2: MGHDK, SYGVNS. Trimming took 7 bases from V and 0 from J, leaving 10 bases between them. CDR3 region: CASMRSPSYEQYF. DNA for the CDR3: TGTGCCAGCATGCGGAGCCCCTCCTACGAGCAGTACTTC.

CDR3 sequence reads: CASSQPRGTGGGYGYTF. CDR3 nucleotides: TGTGCCAGCAGCCAACCAAGGGGGACAGGGGGCGGCTATGGCTACACCTTC. This rearrangement joins TRBV3-1 (or the pseudogene TRBV3-2) to TRBJ1-2, with 12 bases lining up with TRBD1. This CDR3 is built from 17 residues. After removal of 2 bases from V and 4 bases from J, the junction contained 8 bases not matched to a gene. The germline CDR1 and CDR2 sequences are LGHDT and YNNKEL (reference sequence).

This chain connects TRBV18 to TRBJ1-2; no firm D call. Germline loops: CDR1 KGHSH, CDR2 LQKENI. V lost 0 bases and J 11 bases, leaving 19 bases between the germline ends. The CDR3 covers 15 residues. The CDR3, as DNA: TGTGCCAGCTCACCACCGTCGGGTACGATAAGTGGGTACACCTTC. This codes for CASSPPSGTISGYTF.